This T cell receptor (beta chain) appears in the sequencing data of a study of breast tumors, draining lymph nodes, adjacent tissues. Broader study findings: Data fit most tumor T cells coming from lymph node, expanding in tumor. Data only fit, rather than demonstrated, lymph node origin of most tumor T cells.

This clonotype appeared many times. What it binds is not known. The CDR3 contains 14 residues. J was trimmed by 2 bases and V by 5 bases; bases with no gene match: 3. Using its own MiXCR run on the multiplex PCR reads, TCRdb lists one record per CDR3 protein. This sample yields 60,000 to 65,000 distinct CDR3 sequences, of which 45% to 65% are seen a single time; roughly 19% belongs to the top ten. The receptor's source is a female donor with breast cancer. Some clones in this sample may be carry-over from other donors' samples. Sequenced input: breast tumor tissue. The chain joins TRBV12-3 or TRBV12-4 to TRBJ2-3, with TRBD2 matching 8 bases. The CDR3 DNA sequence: TGTGCCAGCAGTGAAGCGGGAGACACAGATACGCAGTATTTT. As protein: CASSEAGDTDTQYF.